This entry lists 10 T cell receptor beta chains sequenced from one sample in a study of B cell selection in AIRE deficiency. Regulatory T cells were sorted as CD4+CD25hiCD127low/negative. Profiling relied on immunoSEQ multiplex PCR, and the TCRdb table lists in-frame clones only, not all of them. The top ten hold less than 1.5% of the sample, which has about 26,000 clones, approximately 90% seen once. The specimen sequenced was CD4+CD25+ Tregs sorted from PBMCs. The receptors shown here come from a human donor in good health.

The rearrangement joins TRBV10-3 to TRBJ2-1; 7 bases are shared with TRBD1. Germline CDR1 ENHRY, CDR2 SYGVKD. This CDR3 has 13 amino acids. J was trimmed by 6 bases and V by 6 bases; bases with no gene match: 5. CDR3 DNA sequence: TGTGCCATCAGCGCAGACAGGGTCAATGAGCAGTTCTTC. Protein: CAISADRVNEQFF.

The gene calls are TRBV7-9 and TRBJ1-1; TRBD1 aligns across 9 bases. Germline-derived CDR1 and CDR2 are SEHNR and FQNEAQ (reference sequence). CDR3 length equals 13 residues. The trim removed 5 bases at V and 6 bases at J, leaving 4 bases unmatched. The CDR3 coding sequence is TGTGCCAGCAGCCCACAGGGGGCCGCTGAAGCTTTCTTT. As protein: CASSPQGAAEAFF.

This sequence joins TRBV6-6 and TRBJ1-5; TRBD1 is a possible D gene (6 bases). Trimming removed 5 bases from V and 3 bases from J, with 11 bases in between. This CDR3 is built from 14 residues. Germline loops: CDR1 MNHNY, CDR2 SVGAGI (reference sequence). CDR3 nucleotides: TGTGCCAGCAGTCATCAGGGGACCAATCAGCCCCAGCATTTT. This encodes CASSHQGTNQPQHF.

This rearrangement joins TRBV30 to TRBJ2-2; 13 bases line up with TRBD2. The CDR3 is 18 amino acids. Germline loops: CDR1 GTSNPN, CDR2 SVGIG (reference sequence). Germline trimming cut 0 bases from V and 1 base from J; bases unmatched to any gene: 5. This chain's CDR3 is CAWSVLAGGPQNTGELFF. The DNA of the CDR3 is TGTGCCTGGAGTGTACTAGCGGGGGGGCCCCAGAACACCGGGGAGCTGTTTTTT.

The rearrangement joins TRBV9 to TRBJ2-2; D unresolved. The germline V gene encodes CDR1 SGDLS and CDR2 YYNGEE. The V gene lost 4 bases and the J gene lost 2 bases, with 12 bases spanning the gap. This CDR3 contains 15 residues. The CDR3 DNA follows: TGTGCCAGCAGCCCCCGGTCCTTTAACACCGGGGAGCTGTTTTTT. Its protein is CASSPRSFNTGELFF.

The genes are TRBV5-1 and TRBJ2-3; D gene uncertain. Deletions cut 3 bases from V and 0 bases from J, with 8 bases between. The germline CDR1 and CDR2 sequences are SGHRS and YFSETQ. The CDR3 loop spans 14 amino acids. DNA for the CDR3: TGCGCCAGCAGCTCAGAATCGAGCACAGATACGCAGTATTTT. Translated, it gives CASSSESSTDTQYF. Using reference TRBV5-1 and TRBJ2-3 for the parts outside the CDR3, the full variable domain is KAGVTQTPRYLIKTRGQQVTLSCSPISGHRSVSWYQQTPGQGLQFLFEYFSETQRNKGNFPGRFSGRQFSNSRSEMNVSTLELGDSALYLCASSSESSTDTQYFGPGTRLTVL.

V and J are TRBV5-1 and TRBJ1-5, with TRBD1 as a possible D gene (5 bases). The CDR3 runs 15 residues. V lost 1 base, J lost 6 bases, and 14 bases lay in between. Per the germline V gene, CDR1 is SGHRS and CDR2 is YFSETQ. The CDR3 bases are TGCGCCAGCAGCTTGTCAGGGAAAGTGGGTCAGCCCCAGCATTTT. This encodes CASSLSGKVGQPQHF.

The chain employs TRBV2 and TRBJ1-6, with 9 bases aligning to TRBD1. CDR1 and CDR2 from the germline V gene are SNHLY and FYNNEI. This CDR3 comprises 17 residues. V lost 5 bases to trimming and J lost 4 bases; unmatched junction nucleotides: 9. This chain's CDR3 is CASSRTTGGVYNSPLHF. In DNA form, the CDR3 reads TGTGCCAGCAGTCGTACCACAGGGGGCGTTTATAATTCACCCCTCCACTTT.

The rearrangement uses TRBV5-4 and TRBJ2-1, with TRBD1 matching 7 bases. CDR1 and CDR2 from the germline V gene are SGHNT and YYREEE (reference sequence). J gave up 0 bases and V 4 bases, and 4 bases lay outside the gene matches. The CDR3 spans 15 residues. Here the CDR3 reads CASSRDSSSYNEQFF. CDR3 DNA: TGTGCCAGCAGCCGGGACAGCAGCTCCTACAATGAGCAGTTCTTC.

The CDR3 nucleotides are TGTGCCAGCAGTTACTTCCCGGCGGCGTCTAATGAAAAACTGTTTTTT. Translation: CASSYFPAASNEKLFF. The V and J genes are TRBV6-5 and TRBJ1-4; no reliable D call. Germline assignment: CDR1 MNHEY and CDR2 SVGAGI. V was shortened by 1 base and J by 3 bases, with 12 bases between the two germline ends. There are 16 residues in the CDR3.